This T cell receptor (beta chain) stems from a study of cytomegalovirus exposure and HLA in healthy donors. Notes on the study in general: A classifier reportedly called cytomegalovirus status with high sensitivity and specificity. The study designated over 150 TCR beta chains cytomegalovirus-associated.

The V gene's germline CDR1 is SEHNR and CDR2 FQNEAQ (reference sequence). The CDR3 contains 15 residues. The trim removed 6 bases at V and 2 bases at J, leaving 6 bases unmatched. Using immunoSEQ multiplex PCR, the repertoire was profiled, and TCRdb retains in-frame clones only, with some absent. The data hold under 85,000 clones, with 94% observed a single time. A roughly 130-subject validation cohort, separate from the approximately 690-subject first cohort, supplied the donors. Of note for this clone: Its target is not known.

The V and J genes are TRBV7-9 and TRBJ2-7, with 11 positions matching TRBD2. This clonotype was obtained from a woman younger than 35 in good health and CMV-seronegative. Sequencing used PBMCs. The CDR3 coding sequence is TGTGCCAGCAGTTTCGGGACTAGCGGCACCTACGAGCAGTACTTC. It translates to CASSFGTSGTYEQYF. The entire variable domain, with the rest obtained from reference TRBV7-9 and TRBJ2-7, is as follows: DTGVSQNPRHKITKRGQNVTFRCDPISEHNRLYWYRQTLGQGPEFLTYFQNEAQLEKSRLLSDRFSAERPKGSFSTLEIQRTEQGDSAMYLCASSFGTSGTYEQYFGPGTRLTVT.